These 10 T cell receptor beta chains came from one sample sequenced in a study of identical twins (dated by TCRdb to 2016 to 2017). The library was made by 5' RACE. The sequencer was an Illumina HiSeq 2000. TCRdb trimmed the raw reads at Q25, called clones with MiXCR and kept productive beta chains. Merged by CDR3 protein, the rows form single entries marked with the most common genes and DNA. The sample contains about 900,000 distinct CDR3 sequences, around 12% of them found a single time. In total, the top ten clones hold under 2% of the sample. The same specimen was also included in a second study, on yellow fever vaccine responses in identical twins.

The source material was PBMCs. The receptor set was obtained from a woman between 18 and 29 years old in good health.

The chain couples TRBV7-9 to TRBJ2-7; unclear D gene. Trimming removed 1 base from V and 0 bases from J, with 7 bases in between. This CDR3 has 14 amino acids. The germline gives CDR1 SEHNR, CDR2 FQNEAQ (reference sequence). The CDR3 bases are TGTGCCAGCAGCTTAGAACAGAACTCCTACGAGCAGTACTTC. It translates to CASSLEQNSYEQYF.

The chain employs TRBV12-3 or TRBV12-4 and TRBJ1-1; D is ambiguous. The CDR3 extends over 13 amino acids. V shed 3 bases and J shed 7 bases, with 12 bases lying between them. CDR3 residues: CASSFFLRGEAFF. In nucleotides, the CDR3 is TGTGCCAGCAGTTTTTTCTTGAGAGGTGAAGCTTTCTTT.

The CDR3 is CASSLGSGVNSPLHF. In DNA, the CDR3 is TGTGCCAGCAGCTTAGGCTCCGGGGTAAATTCACCCCTCCACTTT. This chain joins TRBV11-2 and TRBJ1-6; no firm D call. V lost 1 base and J 7 bases, leaving 11 bases between the germline ends. Germline V gene lookup returns CDR1 SGHAT and CDR2 FQNNGV. CDR3 length equals 15 residues.

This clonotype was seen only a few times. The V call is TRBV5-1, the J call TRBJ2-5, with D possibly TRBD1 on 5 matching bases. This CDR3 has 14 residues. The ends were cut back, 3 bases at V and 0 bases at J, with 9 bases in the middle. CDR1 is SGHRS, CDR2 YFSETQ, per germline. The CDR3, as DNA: TGCGCCAGCAGCTCGACAGTATACCAAGAGACCCAGTACTTC. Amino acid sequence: CASSSTVYQETQYF.

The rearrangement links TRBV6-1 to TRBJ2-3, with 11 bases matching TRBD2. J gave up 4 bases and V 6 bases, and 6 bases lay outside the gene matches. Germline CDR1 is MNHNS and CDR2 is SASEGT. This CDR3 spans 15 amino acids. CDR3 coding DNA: TGTGCCAGCAGCCCGGGTAGCGGGAGGGCAGATACGCAGTATTTT. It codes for CASSPGSGRADTQYF.

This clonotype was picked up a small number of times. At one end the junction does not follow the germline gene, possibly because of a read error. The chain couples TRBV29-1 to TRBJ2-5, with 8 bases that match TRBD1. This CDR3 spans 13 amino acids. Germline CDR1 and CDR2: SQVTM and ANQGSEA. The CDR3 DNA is TGCAACGTTGGACAGGGTCATGGGGAGACCCAGTACTTC. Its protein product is CNVGQGHGETQYF.

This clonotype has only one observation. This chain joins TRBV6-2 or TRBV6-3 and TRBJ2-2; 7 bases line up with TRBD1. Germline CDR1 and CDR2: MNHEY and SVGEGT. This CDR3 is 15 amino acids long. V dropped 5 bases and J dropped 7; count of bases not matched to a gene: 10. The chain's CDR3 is CASSAKGAGIGELFF. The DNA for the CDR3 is TGTGCCAGCAGTGCGAAGGGGGCAGGCATCGGGGAGCTGTTTTTT.

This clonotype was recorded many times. This chain's CDR3 is CASSFRQGITDTQYF. The DNA of the CDR3 is TGTGCCAGCAGTTTCCGCCAGGGGATCACAGATACGCAGTATTTT. The chain recombines TRBV12-3 or TRBV12-4 with TRBJ2-3; TRBD1 might be the D (6 bases). The CDR3 length is 15 residues. Deletions cut 3 bases from V and 2 bases from J, with 12 bases between.

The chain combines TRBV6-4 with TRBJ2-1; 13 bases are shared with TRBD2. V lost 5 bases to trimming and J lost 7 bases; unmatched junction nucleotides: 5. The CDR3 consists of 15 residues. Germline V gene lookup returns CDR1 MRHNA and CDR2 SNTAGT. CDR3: CASSKGTSGKNEQFF. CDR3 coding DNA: TGTGCCAGCAGTAAAGGGACTAGCGGGAAGAATGAGCAGTTCTTC.

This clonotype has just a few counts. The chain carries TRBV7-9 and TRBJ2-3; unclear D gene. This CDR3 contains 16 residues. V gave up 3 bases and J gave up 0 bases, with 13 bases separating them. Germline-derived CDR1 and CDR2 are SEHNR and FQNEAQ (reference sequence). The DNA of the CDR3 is TGTGCCAGCAGCTTGGGGTACGCCTCTAGCACAGATACGCAGTATTTT. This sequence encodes CASSLGYASSTDTQYF. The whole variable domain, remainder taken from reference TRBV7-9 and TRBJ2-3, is DTGVSQNPRHKITKRGQNVTFRCDPISEHNRLYWYRQTLGQGPEFLTYFQNEAQLEKSRLLSDRFSAERPKGSFSTLEIQRTEQGDSAMYLCASSLGYASSTDTQYFGPGTRLTVL.